This T cell receptor (beta chain) was sequenced during a study of Graves' ophthalmopathy and Graves' hyperthyroidism. The V gene's germline CDR1 is SGHRS and CDR2 YFSETQ. There are 16 residues in the CDR3. A remark on this clonotype: A read error may produce the germline difference seen at one junction end.

As the template, RNA transcripts were used to amplify TCR beta CDR3 regions. HTBI-primed RT-PCR formed the first round, and a multiplex PCR formed the second. TCRdb re-called the multiplex PCR reads with MiXCR, one entry per CDR3 protein. Altogether hundreds of thousands of distinct CDR3 sequences are present, over 20% being singletons, with the ten largest covering around 6.9%. This TCR was sampled from a woman between 18 and 30 years old with stable Graves' hyperthyroidism. Some clones in this sample may be carry-over from other donors' samples. The rearrangement links TRBV5-1 to TRBJ2-7; 7 bases match TRBD1. The sequencing sample was made of peripheral blood. CDR3 DNA: TGCGCCAGCAGATTGGATCGACAGGGCGGAGGCTACGAGCAGTACTTC. It encodes CASRLDRQGGGYEQYF.